The clone carrying this TCR beta chain has only a few counts. It was RNA transcripts that yielded the amplified TCR beta CDR3 regions. The HTBI set primed first-round TCR CDR3 RT-PCR. TCRdb used MiXCR to reprocess the multiplex PCR reads, holding one entry per CDR3 protein. The data show over 400,000 distinct CDR3 sequences, roughly 14% seen once. This entry belongs to a study of T cells in Graves' hyperthyroidism and ophthalmopathy. Study-level background: Blood from the periphery was taken at initial diagnosis, before any treatment.

Trimming removed 3 bases from V and 0 bases from J; junction bases left unmatched: 5. Germline CDR1 is KGHSH and CDR2 is LQKENI. The CDR3 loop spans 16 amino acids. Diagnoses used clinical symptoms, serum thyroxine and TRAb, thyroid ultrasound and orbital computed tomography. This receptor was identified in a man aged 18 to 29 with Graves' ophthalmopathy. The rearrangement links TRBV18 to TRBJ1-3; 7 positions match TRBD1. Sequencing input: blood. CDR3 nucleotides: TGTGCCAGCTCACCGCACAGGGGCCCCTCTGGAAACACCATATATTTT. Its translation is CASSPHRGPSGNTIYF. Complete variable domain (other parts from reference TRBV18 and TRBJ1-3): NAGVMQNPRHLVRRRGQEARLRCSPMKGHSHVYWYRQLPEEGLKFMVYLQKENIIDESGMPKERFSAEFPKEGPSILRIQQVVRGDSAAYFCASSPHRGPSGNTIYFGEGSWLTVV.